This is a list of T cell receptor beta chains from one sample in a study of PD-1 blockade in classical Hodgkin lymphoma. Sequenced by immunoSEQ multiplex PCR; TCRdb stores in-frame clones only, minus some. The sample contains around 66,000 clones, more than 80% of which appear only once. The source was peripheral blood mononuclear cells (PBMCs), collected at baseline. All receptors come from a human donor with classical Hodgkin lymphoma. The CDR3 runs from the conserved cysteine through the conserved F or W. The order of the fields is clone size, J gene, V gene, D gene, CDR3 protein, CDR3 DNA. D genes are given only for firm matches. The listing skips clone size in some rows; elsewhere it reads once, few, many or a size class.

NA,TRBJ2-7,TRBV11-2,NA,CASSLSSNIYEQYF,TGTGCCAGCAGCTTGAGTAGCAACATATACGAGCAGTACTTC
NA,TRBJ1-4,TRBV6-5,NA,CASSYSGHLEKLFF,TGTGCCAGCAGTTACTCTGGGCATCTAGAAAAACTGTTTTTT
NA,TRBJ2-7,TRBV6-6,NA,CASSYAAGLDEQYF,TGTGCCAGCAGTTACGCGGCAGGGCTAGACGAGCAGTACTTC
NA,TRBJ1-2,TRBV19,NA,CASSIPTRNYGYTF,TGTGCCAGTAGTATTCCCACGCGAAACTATGGCTACACCTTC
NA,TRBJ1-2,TRBV30,NA,CASLDSLPEYGYTF,TGTGCCAGCCTAGACAGCCTCCCTGAGTATGGCTACACCTTC
NA,TRBJ1-2,TRBV18,NA,CASSPPTRNAKDYGYTF,TGTGCCAGCTCACCACCGACCCGTAACGCAAAGGACTATGGCTACACCTTC
NA,TRBJ2-7,TRBV5-1,NA,CASSLYGLPDEQYF,TGCGCCAGCAGCTTGTACGGACTCCCCGACGAGCAGTACTTC
NA,TRBJ2-3,TRBV30,TRBD1,CAWSGDRRTDTQYF,TGTGCCTGGAGTGGGGACAGGCGCACAGATACGCAGTATTTT
NA,TRBJ1-1,TRBV6-6,NA,CASRQGWTVDTEAFF,TGTGCCAGCAGACAGGGTTGGACCGTAGACACTGAAGCTTTCTTT
NA,TRBJ2-7,TRBV2,NA,CASSEPSGAAYEQYF,TGTGCCAGCAGTGAACCATCAGGGGCGGCCTACGAGCAGTACTTC
NA,TRBJ1-2,TRBV10-3,TRBD1,CAISGTGGAEFGYTF,TGTGCCATCAGTGGAACAGGGGGCGCAGAATTTGGCTACACCTTC
NA,TRBJ2-7,TRBV5-1,NA,CASSPPRGSRIGEQYF,TGCGCCAGCAGCCCACCCCGGGGATCTCGGATTGGGGAGCAGTACTTC
NA,TRBJ2-7,TRBV5-1,TRBD1,CASSSQGAQDEQYF,TGCGCCAGCAGCTCACAGGGGGCGCAGGACGAGCAGTACTTC
NA,TRBJ2-5,TRBV7-9,TRBD1,CASSPTTRGLETQYF,TGTGCCAGCAGCCCCACGACCAGGGGGCTTGAGACCCAGTACTTC
NA,TRBJ1-6,TRBV15,NA,CATSIDRNSPLHF,TGTGCCACCAGCATCGACAGGAATTCACCCCTCCACTTT
NA,TRBJ1-1,TRBV5-1,NA,CASRRQEMNTEAFF,TGCGCCAGCAGAAGACAGGAGATGAACACTGAAGCTTTCTTT
once,TRBJ2-7,TRBV29-1,TRBD1,CSVTKTGAFYEQYF,TGCAGCGTTACAAAGACAGGGGCTTTCTACGAGCAGTACTTC
NA,TRBJ1-5,TRBV28,NA,CASSSGNQPQHF,TGTGCCAGCAGTTCGGGGAATCAGCCCCAGCATTTT
once,TRBJ2-7,TRBV14,TRBD2,CASSPFAGAYEQYF,TGTGCCAGCAGCCCCTTCGCGGGAGCCTACGAGCAGTACTTC
NA,TRBJ1-1,TRBV2,TRBD1,CASIGTGVNTEAFF,TGTGCCAGCATTGGGACAGGGGTAAACACTGAAGCTTTCTTT
NA,TRBJ2-7,TRBV6-5,TRBD1,CAISPGQGAGEQYF,TGTGCCATTTCCCCGGGACAGGGGGCGGGCGAGCAGTACTTC
NA,TRBJ2-5,TRBV2,TRBD2,CASGARLAGFRETQYF,TGTGCCAGCGGAGCCCGACTAGCGGGGTTTCGGGAGACCCAGTACTTC
NA,TRBJ2-7,TRBV19,NA,CASSITGSVYEQYF,TGTGCCAGTAGTATCACTGGGTCCGTCTACGAGCAGTACTTC
NA,TRBJ2-1,TRBV28,TRBD2,CASSLIGGVSPNEQFF,TGTGCCAGCAGTTTAATCGGGGGGGTTTCCCCTAATGAGCAGTTCTTC
NA,TRBJ2-5,TRBV5-4,NA,CASSRGLTGETQYF,TGTGCCAGCAGCCGGGGACTTACAGGAGAGACCCAGTACTTC
NA,TRBJ2-7,TRBV2,TRBD1,CASSPVGTGSYEQYF,TGTGCCAGCTCGCCAGTCGGGACAGGGTCCTACGAGCAGTACTTC
NA,TRBJ1-5,TRBV6-6,NA,CATRDSTGFNQPQHF,TGTGCCACCAGAGATTCGACCGGATTCAATCAGCCCCAGCATTTT
few,TRBJ1-1,TRBV19,NA,CASSVETGGGTEAFF,TGTGCCAGTAGTGTTGAGACAGGAGGAGGGACTGAAGCTTTCTTT
NA,TRBJ1-5,TRBV5-1,NA,CASSLDGGNQPQHF,TGCGCCAGCAGCTTGGACGGAGGCAATCAGCCCCAGCATTTT
NA,TRBJ2-2,TRBV6-1,NA,CASGSQDTGELFF,TGTGCCAGTGGTAGTCAGGACACCGGGGAGCTGTTTTTT
once,TRBJ2-7,TRBV6-5,NA,CATTFGRNYEQYF,TGTGCCACCACCTTCGGACGGAACTACGAGCAGTACTTC
NA,TRBJ1-5,TRBV2,NA,CASSENRASNQPQHF,TGTGCCAGCAGTGAAAATAGGGCTAGCAATCAGCCCCAGCATTTT
NA,TRBJ2-5,TRBV6-1,NA,CASSWGETQYF,TGTGCCAGCAGTTGGGGGGAGACCCAGTACTTC
NA,TRBJ2-2,TRBV5-1,TRBD1,CASSLGTGINTGELFF,TGCGCCAGCAGCTTAGGGACAGGGATTAACACCGGGGAGCTGTTTTTT
NA,TRBJ2-2,TRBV6-6,TRBD1,CASRPTGALGELFF,TGTGCCAGCAGGCCGACAGGGGCTCTCGGGGAGCTGTTTTTT
NA,TRBJ1-4,TRBV4-2,NA,CASSLNGPNEKLFF,TGTGCCAGCAGCCTGAATGGGCCTAATGAAAAACTGTTTTTT
NA,TRBJ1-5,TRBV18,NA,CASSPRGKGEQPQHF,TGTGCCAGCTCACCAAGGGGTAAAGGGGAACAGCCCCAGCATTTT
NA,TRBJ1-3,TRBV6-5,NA,CASSLSPGNTIYF,TGTGCCAGCAGTCTCTCCCCTGGAAACACCATATATTTT
NA,TRBJ1-2,TRBV6-1,NA,CASSDGQGRDYGYTF,TGTGCCAGCAGTGATGGTCAGGGTAGAGACTATGGCTACACCTTC
NA,TRBJ2-7,TRBV27,NA,CASSLSFYREQYF,TGTGCCAGCAGTTTGTCTTTCTACCGCGAGCAGTACTTC
NA,TRBJ1-6,TRBV28,NA,CASSFSGRGREIGSPLHF,TGTGCCAGCAGTTTCTCCGGCAGGGGTCGGGAAATCGGGTCACCCCTCCACTTT
NA,TRBJ1-5,TRBV10-3,NA,CARRAQEPKGNQPQHF,TGTGCCCGACGGGCACAGGAACCAAAGGGCAATCAGCCCCAGCATTTT
NA,TRBJ2-1,TRBV6-4,NA,CASSVLWGSDNEQFF,TGTGCCAGCAGTGTGTTGTGGGGTTCAGACAATGAGCAGTTCTTC
NA,TRBJ1-2,TRBV29-1,NA,CSVAGTLHSTGDYGYTF,TGCAGCGTTGCCGGGACTTTACACTCCACGGGGGACTATGGCTACACCTTC